These 23 T cell receptor beta chains originate from one sample sequenced in a study of tumor-infiltrating lymphocytes in primary liver carcinoma. Making TCR beta cDNA involved roughly 0.55 ug total RNA and a constant-region primer. TCR beta libraries came from three nested multiplex PCR rounds using slightly modified ARM-PCR. Amplification in the first two PCR rounds was performed using TRBV1-TRBV30 forward primers and a C-beta reverse primer for roughly 9 cycles each. TCRdb re-called the multiplex PCR reads through MiXCR, storing one row per CDR3 protein. The sample carries 75,000 to 80,000 distinct CDR3 sequences, under 75% recorded once. Starting material for RNA and DNA co-extraction consisted of roughly 18-34 mg of unsorted bulk tissue. Sequencing was performed on tumor-adjacent normal liver tissue. Receptors originate from a middle-aged man with primary liver carcinoma and hepatitis B virus infection.

A single count supports this clonotype. Because it lacks the conserved phenylalanine or tryptophan at the end, this CDR3 is likely a read error. The J gene is TRBJ2-7, the V gene TRBV28; tentative D call: TRBD2 (6 bases). The CDR3 has 13 amino acids. Per germline, CDR1 MDHEN and CDR2 SYDVKM. The CDR3, as DNA: TGTGTCAGCAGCTTTGCGGGATTCTACGAGCAGTACTTG. This encodes CVSSFAGFYEQYL.

Of note for this clonotype: In this CDR3 the conserved last residue, phenylalanine or tryptophan, is missing, so a read error is likely. The gene calls are TRBV11-2 and TRBJ2-1; D remains ambiguous. CDR1 and CDR2 from the germline V gene are SGHAT and FQNNGV. The CDR3 spans 15 residues. The CDR3 DNA follows: TGTGCAAGTAGCTGGTCGCCAGGCGACAACAATGAGCAGTTCCTC. The encoded protein is CASSWSPGDNNEQFL.

This clonotype was seen a few times. One base away lies a much larger clone, so this may be a sequencing read error. J is TRBJ1-5 and V is TRBV6-1; the match to TRBD1 covers 7 bases. The CDR3 loop spans 15 amino acids. Per the germline V gene, CDR1 is MNHNS and CDR2 is SASEGT. Losses at the gene ends were 6 bases for V and 3 bases for J; bases not matched to a gene: 8. CDR3 residues: CASRIQGIDNQPQHF. DNA of the CDR3: TGTGCCAGCAGAATACAGGGGATCGACAATCAGCCCCAGCATTTT.

A note on this clonotype: The germline gene is not matched at one end of the junction; a read error may be the cause. This chain joins TRBV6-5 and TRBJ2-2, with 7 bases lining up with TRBD1. CDR1 is MNHEY, CDR2 SVGAGI, per germline. This CDR3 region has 18 residues. The CDR3 here is CASSSTGDWRADTGELFF. CDR3 DNA: TGTGCCAGCAGTTCAACAGGGGATTGGAGAGCGGACACCGGGGAGCTGTTTTTC.

As concerns this clonotype: This may be a read error, as it is one base from a much larger clone. The chain has TRBV6-1 and TRBJ2-5; D tentatively reads TRBD1 or TRBD2 (5 bases each). V lost 7 bases and J lost 6, with 21 bases in between. CDR1 is MNHNS, CDR2 SASEGT, per germline. The CDR3 has 15 amino acids. The CDR3 here is CASNPERGMVQTQYF. CDR3 nucleotides: TGTGCCAGCAACCCCGAGAGGGGTATGGTGCAGACCCAGTACTTC.

About this clonotype: This may arise from a read error, as a much more abundant clone is one base away. This rearrangement joins TRBV7-9 to TRBJ2-7, with 7 positions matching TRBD2. The CDR3 extends over 18 amino acids. V was clipped by 7 bases and J by 4 bases; unmatched bases: 22. Looked up from germline, CDR1 is SEHNR and CDR2 is FQNEAQ (reference sequence). As DNA, the CDR3 is TGTGCCAGCACGCCCTTAACCGGGACTGGCGGGAGTAGATACGAGCAGTACTTC. Translating it yields CASTPLTGTGGSRYEQYF.

On this clonotype itself: One junction end disagrees with the germline gene, perhaps due to a read error. The V call is TRBV11-1, the J call TRBJ2-7; the match to TRBD1 covers 9 bases. The germline V gene has CDR1 SGHAT and CDR2 FQDESV (reference sequence). The CDR3 length is 16 residues. The CDR3 coding sequence is TGTGCCAGCAGCTCTGGTCCGGGACAGGGTTCCTACGAGCAGTACTTT. The encoded protein is CASSSGPGQGSYEQYF.

As regards this clonotype: In this CDR3 the conserved last residue, phenylalanine or tryptophan, is missing, so a read error is likely. V gene TRBV12-3 or TRBV12-4 combines with J gene TRBJ2-7; 8 nucleotides align to TRBD1. The CDR3 sequence is 15 residues long. The DNA of the CDR3 is TGTGCCAGCAGTAGGGGGGCAGGGGGCTCCTACGAACAGTACCTC. The encoded protein is CASSRGAGGSYEQYL.

A remark on this clonotype: Germline and junction disagree at one end, which may indicate a read error. V gene TRBV4-2 combines with J gene TRBJ2-7, with 7 bases matching TRBD1. Germline V gene lookup returns CDR1 LGHNA and CDR2 YNFKEQ. This CDR3 has 14 amino acids. Here the CDR3 reads CTSSPSTGLNELYF. CDR3 nucleotides: TGTACCAGCAGCCCCTCGACAGGGCTCAACGAGCTGTACTTC.

With regard to this clonotype: Its ends do not fully match the called genes, so a read error is possible. V is TRBV11-1 and J is TRBJ2-1; 7 bases agree with TRBD2. The V gene's germline CDR1 is SGHAT and CDR2 FQDESV (reference sequence). The CDR3 has 17 amino acids. CDR3 sequence (DNA): TGTGACAGCAGCTTAGTCTCCAGCGGGAACTTCTACAATGAGCAGTTCTTC. It yields the protein CDSSLVSSGNFYNEQFF.

This clonotype occurred a few times. With a much larger clone just one base away, this may be a read error. The chain recombines TRBV28 with TRBJ2-7, with TRBD2 as a possible D gene (5 bases). The germline V and J ends were trimmed by 6 bases and 3 bases, with 12 bases remaining between them. CDR1 and CDR2 from the germline V gene are MDHEN and SYDVKM. The CDR3 has 13 amino acids. The CDR3, as DNA: TGTGCCAGCAGGATAGTCGGACTCTACGAGCAGTACTTC. Protein sequence: CASRIVGLYEQYF.

This clonotype was seen repeatedly, ten times or more. The chain recombines TRBV6-5 with TRBJ2-3; D tentatively reads TRBD1 or TRBD2 (6 bases each). The CDR3 loop spans 12 amino acids. CDR1 is MNHEY and CDR2 is SVGAGI in the germline V gene. The germline V and J ends were trimmed by 6 bases and 4 bases, with 8 bases remaining between them. The CDR3 nucleotides are TGTGCCAGCAGGAGGGGGGCAGATACGCAGTATTTT. This encodes CASRRGADTQYF.

This clonotype appeared many times. V gene TRBV29-1 combines with J gene TRBJ2-2, with 9 positions matching TRBD1. V shed 7 bases, J shed 6 bases, and the junction held 3 bases outside the gene matches. From germline, CDR1 is SQVTM and CDR2 ANQGSEA. CDR3 length: 12 residues. The CDR3 reads CSGGQGSGELFF. The CDR3 nucleotides read TGCAGCGGTGGACAGGGGTCCGGGGAGCTGTTTTTT.

This clonotype turned up a few times. This may be a read error: a much more frequent sequence differs by one nucleotide. This chain links TRBV10-3 with TRBJ2-1, with D unresolved. The CDR3 covers 17 residues. Germline V gene sequence: CDR1 ENHRY, CDR2 SYGVKD. The V end was cut by 3 bases, the J end by 0 bases, with 15 bases between. For the CDR3, the DNA is TGTGCCATCAGTGATGCGGCAGCAGCAGTCTCCTACAATGAGCAGTTCTTC. Translating gives CAISDAAAAVSYNEQFF.

A note on this clonotype: Without the conserved terminal phenylalanine or tryptophan, this CDR3 likely stems from a read error. The chain combines TRBV11-3 with TRBJ2-1; 8 nucleotides match TRBD2. Per germline, CDR1 SGHNT and CDR2 YENEEA. CDR3 length: 15 residues. The CDR3 region has the DNA TGTGTCAGCAGCGTCGGGACTAGAGAGATTAATGAGCAGTTCCTC. Its protein product is CVSSVGTREINEQFL.

Concerning this clonotype itself: A much larger clone is a single base away; this may be a read error. This rearrangement joins TRBV10-3 to TRBJ2-3, with TRBD2 matching 10 bases. This CDR3 spans 15 amino acids. Germline V gene lookup returns CDR1 ENHRY and CDR2 SYGVKD. V lost 7 bases, J lost 6 bases, and 10 bases stayed unmatched. CDR3 bases: TGTGCCATCAACGAGCGGGAGGGAGATGCGGATACGCAGTATTTT. This sequence encodes CAINEREGDADTQYF.

Comment on this clonotype: A read error may be the cause here, since a much bigger clone is one base away. The chain employs TRBV12-3 or TRBV12-4 and TRBJ2-1, with 12 bases aligning to TRBD2. CDR3 length: 16 residues. V trimming: 7 bases; J trimming: 8 bases; junction bases outside the gene matches: 12. The CDR3 region is CASNQGLAGPDYEQFF. In nucleotides, the CDR3 is TGTGCCAGCAATCAAGGACTAGCGGGACCGGACTATGAGCAGTTCTTC.

This clonotype was detected a few times. A read error may explain this, as a much larger clone is one base away. V usage is TRBV6-2 or TRBV6-3 and J usage is TRBJ1-2; D might be TRBD1 (6 bases). Germline V gene data show CDR1 as MNHEY and CDR2 as SVGEGT. The CDR3 totals 13 residues. CDR3 in DNA: TGTGCCACCTTTCGTGGGGGCGTCTCTGGCTGCACCTTC. Protein product: CATFRGGVSGCTF.

The chain links TRBV19 to TRBJ2-5; TRBD2 matches at 9 bases. V shed 4 bases, J shed 4 bases, and the junction held 1 base outside the gene matches. Germline assignment: CDR1 LNHDA and CDR2 SQIVND (reference sequence). This CDR3 spans 13 amino acids. The CDR3 DNA reads as TGTGCCAGTAGTACACTAGCGGGAGAGACCCAGTACTTC. It translates to CASSTLAGETQYF.

For this clonotype: A read error may account for a junction end that differs from germline. The chain combines TRBV7-8 with TRBJ2-1, with 9 bases matching TRBD2. The CDR3 spans 17 residues. Germline CDR1 SGHVS, CDR2 FQNEAQ. CDR3 region: CASSLSEGSGRTNGQFF. CDR3 DNA sequence: TGTGCCAGCAGCTTGTCAGAGGGTAGCGGGAGAACCAATGGGCAGTTCTTC.

This clonotype occurred a few times. A much bigger clone sits one base away, suggesting this may be a read error. The chain has TRBV29-1 and TRBJ2-5; the D is unclear. The CDR3 covers 14 residues. From germline, CDR1 is SQVTM and CDR2 ANQGSEA. Here the CDR3 reads CSVEFPAAQESQYF. CDR3 bases: TGCAGCGTTGAATTCCCAGCCGCCCAAGAGAGCCAGTACTTC.

A remark on this clonotype: Its ends do not fully match the called genes, so a read error is possible. The chain recombines TRBV10-2 with TRBJ2-7, with 7 bases matching TRBD2. The CDR3 consists of 15 residues. In germline, CDR1 is WSHSY, CDR2 SAAADI. This CDR3 reads CASSPGREVSYEQCF. Here the CDR3 DNA reads TGCGCCAGCAGCCCGGGGAGGGAAGTATCATACGAGCAGTGCTTC.

In the case of this clonotype: One end of the junction does not line up with germline, which may come from a read error. The rearrangement uses TRBV11-2 and TRBJ2-4, with 8 bases matching TRBD2. The CDR3 length is 17 residues. Germline lookup yields CDR1 SGHAT and CDR2 FQNNGV. For the CDR3, the DNA is TGTGCCAGCAGCTTAATCCAAGGCGGGAGGCGAGGAAACATTCGGTACTTC. Translation: CASSLIQGGRRGNIRYF. Using reference TRBV11-2 and TRBJ2-4 for the parts outside the CDR3, the full variable domain is EAGVAQSPRYKIIEKRQSVAFWCNPISGHATLYWYQQILGQGPKLLIQFQNNGVVDDSQLPKDRFSAERLKGVDSTLKIQPAKLEDSAVYLCASSLIQGGRRGNIRYFGAGTRLSVL.